Listed here are 2 T cell receptor beta chains from one sample, sequenced in a study of blood T cell repertoires in COVID-19. Measured with immunoSEQ multiplex PCR; TCRdb has only the in-frame clones, and not every one. The top ten clones hold about 0.26% of a sample with approximately 670,000 clones, approximately 90% of them seen once. The material sequenced was peripheral blood. The receptor source for this set is a woman younger than 30 with acute or convalescent COVID-19.

This chain connects TRBV6-5 to TRBJ2-1; 12 positions agree with TRBD2. Germline CDR1 and CDR2: MNHEY and SVGAGI. CDR3 size: 15 residues. Losses at the gene ends were 5 bases for V and 6 bases for J; bases not matched to a gene: 5. DNA of the CDR3: TGTGCCAGCAGTCCACTGACTAGCGGGGGCAATGAGCAGTTCTTC. It translates to CASSPLTSGGNEQFF.

This clone was observed once. J is TRBJ1-1 and V is TRBV12-3 or TRBV12-4; TRBD1 aligns across 8 bases. The CDR3 runs to 13 residues. With 6 bases clipped from V and 5 bases from J, the junction kept 5 bases outside the gene matches. CDR3 sequence: CASRNTGGTEAFF. The CDR3 region has the DNA TGTGCCAGCAGGAATACAGGGGGTACTGAAGCTTTCTTT.